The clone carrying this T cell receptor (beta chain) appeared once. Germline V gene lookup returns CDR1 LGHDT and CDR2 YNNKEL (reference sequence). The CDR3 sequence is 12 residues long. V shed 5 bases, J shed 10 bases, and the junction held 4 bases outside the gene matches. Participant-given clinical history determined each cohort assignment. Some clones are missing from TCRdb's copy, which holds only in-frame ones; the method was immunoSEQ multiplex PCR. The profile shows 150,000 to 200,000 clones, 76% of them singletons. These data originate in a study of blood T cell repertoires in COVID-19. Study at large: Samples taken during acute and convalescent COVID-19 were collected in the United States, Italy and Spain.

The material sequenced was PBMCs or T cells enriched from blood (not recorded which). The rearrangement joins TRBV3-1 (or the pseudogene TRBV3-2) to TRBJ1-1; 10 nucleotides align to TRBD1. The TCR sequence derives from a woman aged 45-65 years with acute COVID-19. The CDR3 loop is CASSERQGAAFF. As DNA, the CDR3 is TGTGCCAGCAGCGAGAGACAGGGGGCAGCTTTCTTT.